This is a list of T cell receptor beta chains from one sample in a study of T cell changes during pregnancy in multiple sclerosis. TCRdb keeps only in-frame clones here, not all; method: immunoSEQ multiplex PCR. The sample yields tens of thousands of clones, more than 75% seen once. The sequencing used peripheral blood, collected in the third trimester of pregnancy. The origin of the receptors is a female donor with multiple sclerosis, enrolled in a pregnancy study. CDR3s include the opening cysteine and the closing phenylalanine or tryptophan. D genes are given only for firm matches. Clone size, where shown, is once, few, many, or a class for clones that have expanded.

TRBJ1-5 | - | TRBD1 | TRBV30 | CAWSPAPRDSSNQPQHF | TGTGCCTGGAGCCCGGCCCCAAGGGACAGTAGCAATCAGCCCCAGCATTTT
TRBJ2-3 | - | - | TRBV6-5 | CASSSRDTQYF | TGTGCCAGCAGTTCGCGGGATACGCAGTATTTT
TRBJ2-3 | - | - | TRBV7-9 | CASSLESGRGTDTQYF | TGTGCCAGCAGCTTAGAGTCGGGCAGGGGCACAGATACGCAGTATTTT
TRBJ1-2 | - | - | TRBV15 | CATSRDRLQGGYGYTF | TGTGCCACCAGCAGAGATCGGCTCCAAGGGGGCTATGGCTACACCTTC
TRBJ2-7 | - | - | TRBV2 | CASSVWGPYEQYF | TGTGCCAGCAGTGTCTGGGGGCCCTACGAGCAGTACTTC
TRBJ2-1 | - | TRBD2 | TRBV5-4 | CASSSGTSGYNEQFF | TGTGCCAGCAGTTCCGGGACTAGCGGCTACAATGAGCAGTTCTTC
TRBJ2-3 | - | TRBD2 | TRBV11-2 | CASSARTSGGDTQYF | TGTGCCAGCAGCGCCCGGACTAGCGGGGGAGATACGCAGTATTTT
TRBJ2-4 | - | - | TRBV7-3 | CASSPQVLGVQYF | TGTGCCAGCAGCCCTCAAGTCCTCGGGGTTCAGTACTTC
TRBJ2-5 | - | TRBD1 | TRBV10-1 | CASSTGTGFQETQYF | TGCGCCAGCAGCACCGGGACAGGGTTCCAAGAGACCCAGTACTTC
TRBJ2-5 | - | - | TRBV2 | CASTFQGLGKTQYF | TGTGCCAGCACTTTTCAGGGGTTGGGGAAGACCCAGTACTTC
TRBJ1-6 | - | TRBD1 | TRBV6-5 | CASTISGDSGSPLHF | TGTGCCAGCACCATAAGTGGGGACAGCGGTTCACCCCTCCACTTT
TRBJ1-2 | once | TRBD1 | TRBV10-3 | CAITSVTGERYGYTF | TGTGCCATCACCTCTGTTACAGGGGAACGATATGGCTACACCTTC
TRBJ1-2 | - | TRBD1 | TRBV9 | CASSVVPDGAGGYGYTF | TGTGCCAGCAGCGTAGTCCCCGATGGGGCAGGGGGCTATGGCTACACCTTC
TRBJ2-5 | - | - | TRBV5-6 | CASSPERRSTETQYF | TGTGCCAGCAGCCCGGAGAGGCGGTCGACAGAGACCCAGTACTTC
TRBJ1-1 | - | TRBD1 | TRBV4-1 | CASSQGKQGANTEAFF | TGCGCCAGCAGCCAAGGGAAACAGGGGGCGAACACTGAAGCTTTCTTT
TRBJ2-5 | - | TRBD2 | TRBV11-2 | CASSLVRGVQETQYF | TGTGCCAGCAGCTTAGTGCGGGGGGTCCAAGAGACCCAGTACTTC
TRBJ1-5 | - | - | TRBV4-3 | CASSQDGGPHQPQHF | TGCGCCAGCAGCCAAGATGGGGGCCCTCATCAGCCCCAGCATTTT
TRBJ1-1 | - | - | TRBV5-1 | CASSLQEDTEAFF | TGCGCCAGCAGCTTGCAGGAGGACACTGAAGCTTTCTTT
TRBJ2-4 | once | - | TRBV27 | CASSPQYHLGTGSKNIQYF | TGTGCCAGCAGTCCCCAATACCATTTAGGAACAGGGTCCAAAAACATTCAGTACTTC
TRBJ1-2 | - | TRBD1 | TRBV5-4 | CASSRQQGTSYGYTF | TGTGCCAGCAGCCGTCAACAGGGGACAAGCTATGGCTACACCTTC
TRBJ2-7 | - | - | TRBV10-3 | CAITRTQDYEQYF | TGTGCCATCACCAGGACACAAGACTACGAGCAGTACTTC
TRBJ2-3 | - | TRBD2 | TRBV5-1 | CASSPGAGGPFGTDTQYF | TGCGCCAGCAGCCCCGGGGCGGGGGGGCCATTTGGCACAGATACGCAGTATTTT
TRBJ1-2 | - | - | TRBV19 | CASSIAGNGYTF | TGTGCCAGTAGTATCGCAGGGAATGGCTACACCTTC
TRBJ1-1 | - | TRBD1 | TRBV7-9 | CASSYRQGGTSEAFF | TGTGCCAGCAGCTACCGACAGGGGGGTACGAGTGAAGCTTTCTTT
TRBJ1-5 | few | - | TRBV5-1 | CASSLEDGGNQPQHF | TGCGCCAGCAGCTTGGAAGACGGGGGAAATCAGCCCCAGCATTTT
TRBJ2-2 | few | - | TRBV18 | CASSPPGTPSNTGELFF | TGTGCCAGCTCACCCCCCGGGACACCCTCGAACACCGGGGAGCTGTTTTTT
TRBJ1-2 | - | - | TRBV6-4 | CASSYTGIYTF | TGTGCCAGCAGTTACACAGGAATCTACACCTTC
TRBJ2-2 | - | TRBD2 | TRBV6-1 | CASSESGGDTGELFF | TGTGCCAGCAGTGAAAGCGGGGGAGACACCGGGGAGCTGTTTTTT
TRBJ1-1 | - | TRBD1 | TRBV15 | CATRRTGLNTEAFF | TGTGCCACCAGACGGACAGGGCTAAACACTGAAGCTTTCTTT
TRBJ1-2 | - | - | TRBV5-4 | CASSLNPIQGGDYGYTF | TGTGCCAGCAGCTTGAACCCGATTCAAGGGGGAGACTATGGCTACACCTTC
TRBJ2-1 | - | TRBD1 | TRBV29-1 | CSVPGQGAGEQFF | TGCAGCGTACCGGGACAGGGAGCAGGTGAGCAGTTCTTC
TRBJ1-2 | - | TRBD1 | TRBV28 | CASSLDRGTPPYGYTF | TGTGCCAGCAGTTTAGACAGGGGTACCCCCCCCTATGGCTACACCTTC
TRBJ2-5 | - | - | TRBV7-3 | CASSLGGAAETQYF | TGTGCCAGCAGCTTGGGGGGGGCGGCGGAGACCCAGTACTTC
TRBJ1-2 | - | - | TRBV5-1 | CASSLGTGYYGYTF | TGCGCCAGCAGCTTGGGGACGGGGTACTATGGCTACACCTTC
TRBJ2-1 | - | TRBD2 | TRBV7-9 | CASSGTSGGEQFF | TGTGCCAGCAGTGGGACTAGCGGGGGGGAGCAGTTCTTC
TRBJ2-3 | - | TRBD1 | TRBV10-3 | CAISARDRGPDTQYF | TGTGCCATCAGTGCCCGGGACAGGGGGCCAGATACGCAGTATTTT
TRBJ2-5 | - | - | TRBV11-3 | CASSLAEEETQYF | TGTGCCAGCAGCTTGGCAGAGGAAGAGACCCAGTACTTC
TRBJ1-5 | - | - | TRBV28 | CASSQPSGGYQPQHF | TGTGCCAGCAGTCAACCCTCGGGGGGATATCAGCCCCAGCATTTT
TRBJ2-1 | - | - | TRBV19 | CASSTKGRDVYNEQFF | TGTGCCAGTAGTACGAAGGGCAGGGATGTCTACAATGAGCAGTTCTTC
TRBJ2-1 | - | TRBD2 | TRBV28 | CASSYTTSNSYNEQFF | TGTGCCAGCAGTTACACGACTAGCAACTCCTACAATGAGCAGTTCTTC
TRBJ1-2 | - | - | TRBV14 | CASSQEPGLSLYGYTF | TGTGCCAGCAGCCAAGAACCAGGACTATCTCTCTATGGCTACACCTTC
TRBJ2-1 | medium-sized | TRBD1 | TRBV14 | CASSLRDRPNEQFF | TGTGCCAGCAGCCTGAGGGACAGGCCTAATGAGCAGTTCTTC
TRBJ1-1 | - | - | TRBV5-6 | CASSLMGRGNTEAFF | TGTGCCAGCAGCTTGATGGGTCGGGGAAACACTGAAGCTTTCTTT
TRBJ1-2 | - | - | TRBV6-5 | CASSYSAGLGGYTF | TGTGCCAGCAGTTACTCAGCAGGGTTGGGTGGCTACACCTTC
TRBJ1-1 | - | TRBD1 | TRBV6-5 | CASSPWTGVRTEAFF | TGTGCCAGCAGCCCCTGGACAGGGGTAAGGACTGAAGCTTTCTTT
TRBJ2-3 | - | - | TRBV5-1 | CASSSAAEISTDTQYF | TGCGCCAGCTCCTCCGCGGCTGAGATCAGCACAGATACGCAGTATTTT
TRBJ1-1 | - | - | TRBV7-2 | CASSLIQGGSTEAFF | TGTGCCAGCAGTTTGATTCAGGGAGGGAGCACTGAAGCTTTCTTT
TRBJ1-2 | once | - | TRBV7-9 | CASSLGSGQITF | TGTGCCAGCAGCTTAGGGAGCGGTCAGATCACCTTC
TRBJ2-5 | - | - | TRBV29-1 | CSVEDGQETQYF | TGCAGCGTTGAAGACGGGCAAGAGACCCAGTACTTC
TRBJ2-2 | few | TRBD2 | TRBV7-9 | CASSPPGGSIAGELFF | TGTGCCAGCAGCCCGCCGGGGGGTTCGATTGCCGGGGAGCTGTTTTTT
TRBJ1-2 | once | - | TRBV28 | CASSFESAVIRYTF | TGTGCCAGCAGTTTTGAATCGGCGGTTATCCGCTACACCTTC
TRBJ1-5 | - | TRBD1 | TRBV19 | CARDRKPGTGSFGVNQPQHF | TGTGCCAGGGATCGTAAACCTGGGACAGGAAGTTTTGGGGTCAATCAGCCCCAGCATTTT
TRBJ2-5 | - | - | TRBV7-3 | CASSIPRGKKGTQYF | TGTGCCAGCAGCATCCCCAGGGGAAAGAAGGGGACCCAGTACTTC
TRBJ1-4 | - | TRBD1 | TRBV7-6 | CASSRMTGGDEKLFF | TGTGCCAGCAGCAGGATGACAGGGGGCGATGAAAAACTGTTTTTT
TRBJ2-1 | - | TRBD1 | TRBV11-1 | CASSPRDRLHEQFF | TGTGCCAGCAGCCCCCGGGACAGGCTCCATGAGCAGTTCTTC
TRBJ2-7 | - | - | TRBV7-6 | CASSLGQGWHYEQYF | TGTGCCAGCAGCTTAGGGCAGGGGTGGCACTACGAGCAGTACTTC